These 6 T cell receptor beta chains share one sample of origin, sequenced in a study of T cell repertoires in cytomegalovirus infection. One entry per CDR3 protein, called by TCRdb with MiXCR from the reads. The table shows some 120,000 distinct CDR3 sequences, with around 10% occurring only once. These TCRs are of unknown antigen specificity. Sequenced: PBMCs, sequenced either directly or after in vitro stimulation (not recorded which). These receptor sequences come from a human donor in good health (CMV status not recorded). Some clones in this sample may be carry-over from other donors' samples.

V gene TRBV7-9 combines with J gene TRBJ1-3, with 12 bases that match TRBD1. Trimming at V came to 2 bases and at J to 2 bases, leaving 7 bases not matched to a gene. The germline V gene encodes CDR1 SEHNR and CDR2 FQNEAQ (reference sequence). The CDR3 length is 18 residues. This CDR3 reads CASSLYAGQGATGNTIYF. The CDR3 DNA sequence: TGTGCCAGCAGCTTATACGCGGGACAGGGGGCCACTGGAAACACCATATATTTT.

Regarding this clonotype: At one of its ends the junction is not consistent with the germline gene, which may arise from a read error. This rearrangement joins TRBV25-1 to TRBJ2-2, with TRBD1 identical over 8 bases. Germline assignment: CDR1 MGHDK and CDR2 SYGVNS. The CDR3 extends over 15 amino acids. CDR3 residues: CASSVMDRAVGELSF. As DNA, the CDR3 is TGTGCCAGCAGTGTGATGGACAGGGCGGTCGGGGAGCTGTCTTTT.

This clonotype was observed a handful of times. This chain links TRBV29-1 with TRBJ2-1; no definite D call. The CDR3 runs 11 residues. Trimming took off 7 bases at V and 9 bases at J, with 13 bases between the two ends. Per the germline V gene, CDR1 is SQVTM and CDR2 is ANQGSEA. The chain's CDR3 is CSAYISGEQFF. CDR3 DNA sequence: TGCAGCGCCTATATCTCGGGTGAGCAGTTCTTC.

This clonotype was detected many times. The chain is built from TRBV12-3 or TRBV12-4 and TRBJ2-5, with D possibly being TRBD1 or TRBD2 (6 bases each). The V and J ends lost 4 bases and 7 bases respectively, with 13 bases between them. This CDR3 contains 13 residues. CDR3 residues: CASSWGAYGTQYF. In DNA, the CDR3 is TGTGCCAGCAGTTGGGGGGCGTATGGGACCCAGTACTTC.

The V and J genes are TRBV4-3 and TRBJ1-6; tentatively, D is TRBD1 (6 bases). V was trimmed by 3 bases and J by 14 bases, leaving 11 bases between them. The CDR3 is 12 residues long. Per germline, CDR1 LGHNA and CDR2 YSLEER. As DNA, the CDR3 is TGCGCCAGCAGCCAGGATACAGGGTCCCTCCACTTT. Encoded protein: CASSQDTGSLHF.

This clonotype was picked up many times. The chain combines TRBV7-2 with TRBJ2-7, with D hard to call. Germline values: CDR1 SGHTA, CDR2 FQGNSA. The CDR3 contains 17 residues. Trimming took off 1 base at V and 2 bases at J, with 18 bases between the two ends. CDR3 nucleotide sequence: TGTGCCAGCAGCTTAGACCTGGTGGTCCGAAGCACCTACGAGCAGTACTTC. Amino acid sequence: CASSLDLVVRSTYEQYF.